The source of this TCR beta chain is a study of shared clonotypes between healthy human individuals. Overall study results and limits: Naive subsets usually exceeded memory subsets in estimated richness.

Each PCR replicate from the sorted subsets contained 150 to 250 ng DNA, which is roughly 33,000 T cell genomes. In the original processing: Because ImmunoSEQ provided only junction sequences with no quality scores, the filtering differed. Some clones are missing from TCRdb's copy, which holds only in-frame ones; the method was immunoSEQ multiplex PCR. Clone size and the V and J calls come from that table; the DNA yielded D and trimming. This sample yields millions of clones, of which roughly 94% are seen a single time; about 0.13% belongs to the top ten. Trimming took 0 bases from V and 2 from J, leaving 8 bases between them. This CDR3 is 14 amino acids long. From germline, CDR1 is MNHNY and CDR2 SVGAGI (reference sequence). With respect to this clone: Its antigen is unidentified.

This TCR was sampled from a man younger than 35 in good health. The V gene is TRBV6-6, the J gene TRBJ2-7; D remains ambiguous. The sequenced material came from naive CD4+ T cells sorted from blood. Specified subset: CD45RA+ positively selected. CDR3 sequence reads: CASSYSRIAYEQYF. The CDR3 nucleotides read TGTGCCAGCAGTTACTCAAGAATCGCCTACGAGCAGTACTTC.